The clone carrying this T cell receptor (beta chain) was detected only once. This CDR3 has 15 residues. Germline CDR1 is MNHNS and CDR2 is SASEGT. V shed 1 base, J shed 2 bases, and the junction held 5 bases outside the gene matches. Generated by immunoSEQ multiplex PCR, the TCRdb table keeps only in-frame clones and is missing some. The sample has 5,500 to 7,000 clones, around 83% seen once. These data are taken from a study of chemoradiotherapy in HPV16-positive cancers. Sequences were derived from tumor tissue, sampled from a patient who underwent chemoradiotherapy. This sequence was found in a human donor with HPV-associated anogenital cancer. This chain connects TRBV6-1 to TRBJ2-7; TRBD2 aligns across 7 bases. The CDR3 region is CASSEGAGDAYEQYF. DNA of the CDR3: TGTGCCAGCAGTGAAGGGGCGGGGGATGCCTACGAGCAGTACTTC.